One and the same sample provided the 14 T cell receptor beta chains below, sequenced in a study of a mutant IDH1 vaccine in newly diagnosed glioma. These receptors have no identified antigens. TCRdb's table, derived via immunoSEQ multiplex PCR, lists solely in-frame clones and lacks some. Counted here are about 54,000 clones, around 86% occurring once; the ten biggest clones make up roughly 3.2%. Time point described: week 47, end of study. All doses held 300 ug of mutant IDH1 20-mer peptide, with topical imiquimod. Sequencing used PBMCs, obtained from a glioma patient whose treatment included an IDH1 peptide vaccine. Receptors originate from a woman aged 50 to 60 with glioma.

The rearrangement links TRBV6-1 to TRBJ1-2; D uncertain. The germline V gene has CDR1 MNHNS and CDR2 SASEGT. This CDR3 contains 10 residues. Trimming stripped 3 bases from V and 8 bases from J, with 4 bases between. CDR3 loop: CASSEEGYTF. CDR3 nucleotides: TGTGCCAGCAGTGAGGAAGGCTACACCTTC.

V and J are TRBV18 and TRBJ2-7, with 11 bases aligning to TRBD1. The V gene end was trimmed by 4 bases and the J gene end by 3 bases; junction bases not matched to a gene: 11. Germline assignment: CDR1 KGHSH and CDR2 LQKENI. This CDR3 has 17 amino acids. The CDR3: CASSHGHGGTGGYEQYF. CDR3 sequence (DNA): TGTGCCAGCTCACACGGACACGGTGGGACAGGGGGCTACGAGCAGTACTTC.

The rearrangement uses TRBV10-1 and TRBJ2-5; 7 positions match TRBD1. Germline trimming cut 2 bases from V and 0 bases from J; bases unmatched to any gene: 3. Germline lookup yields CDR1 WNHNN and CDR2 SYGVQD (reference sequence). The CDR3 contains 15 residues. CDR3 coding DNA: TGCGCCAGCAGTGAGCCAGGGGGTGACCAAGAGACCCAGTACTTC. The encoded protein is CASSEPGGDQETQYF.

The chain combines TRBV5-8 with TRBJ2-7; tentatively, D is TRBD1 (5 bases). The V and J ends lost 0 bases and 3 bases respectively, with 13 bases between them. The CDR3 covers 15 residues. The germline V gene encodes CDR1 SGHTS and CDR2 YDEGEE. CDR3 protein: CASSLADRKDYEQYF. Written as DNA, the CDR3 is TGTGCCAGCAGCTTGGCCGACAGAAAGGACTACGAGCAGTACTTC.

The chain is built from TRBV6-5 and TRBJ1-2, with 8 bases identical to TRBD1. The CDR3 totals 16 residues. Germline V gene sequence: CDR1 MNHEY, CDR2 SVGAGI. The V segment lost 4 bases and the J segment 0 bases; nucleotides outside the gene matches: 7. CDR3 protein: CASSLTGGGTNYGYTF. DNA of the CDR3: TGTGCCAGCAGTTTAACAGGGGGTGGGACTAACTATGGCTACACCTTC.

The J gene is TRBJ2-1, the V gene TRBV2; no reliable D call. Germline V gene data show CDR1 as SNHLY and CDR2 as FYNNEI. V lost 6 bases and J lost 4, with 13 bases in between. The length of the CDR3 is 14 residues. This CDR3 is CASRDPLIYNEQFF. The CDR3 DNA follows: TGTGCCAGCAGGGACCCACTAATATACAATGAGCAGTTCTTC.

This chain joins TRBV7-8 and TRBJ1-1, with D possibly being TRBD1 (6 bases). CDR1 is SGHVS, CDR2 FQNEAQ, per germline. The CDR3 extends over 15 amino acids. Deletions cut 2 bases from V and 1 base from J, with 11 bases between. The CDR3 nucleotides read TGTGCCAGCAGCTTAAAGGACAGCCCGAACACTGAAGCTTTCTTT. Translating gives CASSLKDSPNTEAFF.

This chain links TRBV9 with TRBJ2-2; D gene uncertain. Germline CDR1 and CDR2: SGDLS and YYNGEE. V dropped 7 bases and J dropped 3 bases, with 7 bases sitting between them. CDR3 length: 12 amino acids. The CDR3 spells CASGRDTGELFF. In nucleotides, the CDR3 is TGTGCCAGCGGTAGAGACACCGGGGAGCTGTTTTTT. The entire variable domain, with the rest obtained from reference TRBV9 and TRBJ2-2, is as follows: DSGVTQTPKHLITATGQRVTLRCSPRSGDLSVYWYQQSLDQGLQFLIQYYNGEERAKGNILERFSAQQFPDLHSELNLSSLELGDSALYFCASGRDTGELFFGEGSRLTVL.

A single count supports this clone. The CDR3 bases are TGTGCCAGCAGTTTGACTAGCGGGACTTACAATGAGCAGTTCTTC. Residues: CASSLTSGTYNEQFF. The chain is built from TRBV6-5 and TRBJ2-1; TRBD2 matches at 11 bases. This CDR3 has 15 amino acids. CDR1 is MNHEY, CDR2 SVGAGI, per germline. Trimming cost V 4 bases and J 4 bases; bases outside gene matches: 3.

The chain is built from TRBV5-1 and TRBJ2-7; 9 bases line up with TRBD1. The CDR3 sequence is 15 residues long. Trimming at V came to 0 bases and at J to 3 bases, leaving 4 bases not matched to a gene. CDR1 and CDR2 (germline): SGHRS, YFSETQ. CDR3 sequence: CASSLEGQGNYEQYF. As DNA, the CDR3 is TGCGCCAGCAGCTTGGAAGGACAGGGGAACTACGAGCAGTACTTC.

The rearrangement links TRBV5-6 to TRBJ1-1, with D perhaps matching TRBD1 (5 bases). There are 14 residues in the CDR3. Germline-derived CDR1 and CDR2 are SGHDT and YYEEEE. V lost 5 bases to trimming and J lost 5 bases, with 16 bases between them. CDR3 bases: TGTGCCAGCAGTCTTTGGCGAGGGGAAACTGAAGCTTTCTTT. Protein sequence: CASSLWRGETEAFF.

CDR3 nucleotide sequence: TGTGCCAGCAGCTTCGTCGGCCAGGGAACCTACGAGCAGTACTTC. Amino acid sequence: CASSFVGQGTYEQYF. The chain is built from TRBV11-2 and TRBJ2-7, with D perhaps matching TRBD1 (5 bases). Trimming shortened V by 3 bases and J by 2 bases, and 14 bases separated the two germline ends. CDR3 length: 15 amino acids. Germline-derived CDR1 and CDR2 are SGHAT and FQNNGV.

A few counts support this clone. V usage is TRBV19 and J usage is TRBJ2-7; 10 bases are shared with TRBD2. The V gene end was trimmed by 4 bases and the J gene end by 6 bases; junction bases not matched to a gene: 12. This CDR3 has 16 residues. In germline, CDR1 is LNHDA, CDR2 SQIVND (reference sequence). In nucleotides, the CDR3 is TGTGCCAGTAGTAACCAGCGGGGGGGCGGTACCTCCGAGCAGTACTTC. This translates into CASSNQRGGGTSEQYF.

This rearrangement joins TRBV6-4 to TRBJ2-1, with a tentative D call TRBD1 (6 bases). The V end was cut by 3 bases, the J end by 2 bases, with 11 bases between. This CDR3 comprises 15 residues. CDR1 and CDR2 from the germline V gene are MRHNA and SNTAGT. CDR3 bases: TGTGCCAGCAGTGAGAGGGGGTCCACCTACAATGAGCAGTTCTTC. Its protein is CASSERGSTYNEQFF.